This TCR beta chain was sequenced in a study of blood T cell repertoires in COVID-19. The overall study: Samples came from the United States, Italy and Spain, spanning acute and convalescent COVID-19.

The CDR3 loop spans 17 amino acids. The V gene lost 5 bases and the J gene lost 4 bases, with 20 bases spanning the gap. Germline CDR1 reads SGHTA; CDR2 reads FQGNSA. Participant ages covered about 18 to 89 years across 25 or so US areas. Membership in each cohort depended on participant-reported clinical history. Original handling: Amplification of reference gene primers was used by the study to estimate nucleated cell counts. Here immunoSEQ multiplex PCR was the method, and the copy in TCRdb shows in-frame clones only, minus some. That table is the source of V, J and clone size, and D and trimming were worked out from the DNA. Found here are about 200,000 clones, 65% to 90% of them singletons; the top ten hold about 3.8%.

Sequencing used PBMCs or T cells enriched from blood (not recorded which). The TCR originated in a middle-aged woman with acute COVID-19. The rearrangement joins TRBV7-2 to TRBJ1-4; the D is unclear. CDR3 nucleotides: TGTGCCAGCAGCCATAATCGGATCGGGATGAGTAATGAAAAACTGTTTTTT. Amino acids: CASSHNRIGMSNEKLFF.